One T cell receptor (beta chain) is described in this entry. This clone was observed a few times. There is no known antigen for this receptor. One end of the junction fails to match germline, which may point to a read error. TCRbeta CDR3 regions were amplified from genomic DNA by means of the immunoSEQ Assay, a bias-controlled multiplex PCR. The authors' pipeline ran thus. The number of nucleated cells in each sample was estimated from the amplification of reference gene primers within the assay. To quantify the absolute abundance of each unique TCRbeta CDR3 rearrangement, sequence reads were collapsed and filtered. For each sample, productive Simpson clonality was calculated as the square root of Simpson's diversity index over productive rearrangements. Imported from immuneACCESS, the table was reduced by TCRdb to in-frame sequences with V and J called. These copies leave out some clones; in studies compared against another copy, an unresolved V gene accounts for under half, and the cause of the remainder is not known. The DNA was the basis for D and trimming; V, J and clone size are from that table. The sample table shows about 180,000 clones, and 70% to 90% are seen once. The biggest ten clones account for 5.5% to 7% of the sample.

This entry comes from a study of blood T cell repertoires in COVID-19 (dated by TCRdb to 2020 to 2021). Concerning the study at large: Samples from collaborators originated in the United States, Italy and Spain and spanned both the acute and convalescent phases of COVID-19. The material from the prospective study consisted of cDNA or gDNA derived from T cells, B-cell-depleted T cells, or PBMCs. Deeply sampled blood TCRbeta repertoires from subjects exposed to, actively infected with, or recovered from COVID-19 were included in the dataset. The repertoires were released in a freely available public database meant as a resource for research on the immune response to SARS-CoV-2. The samples were drawn from two sources: the first 160 participants of the ongoing ImmuneRACE study, and over 950 subjects contributed by 6 global collaborators. The sample metadata nearly always contained a de-identified subject ID, COVID-19 status, age in years and sex. Where available, HLA class I and class II types were obtained from metadata supplied by the sample provider rather than from assay-based typing.

Study-level results and caveats: The quantity of clinical and demographic metadata differed by source and by participant and was supplied without curation.

The CDR3 holds 14 amino acids from the cysteine to the phenylalanine. The DNA shown is the 42-base CDR3, in frame from base 1. Via the germline V gene (reference sequence), CDR1 is SSHAT and CDR2 FNYEAQ. Each collaborating institution followed its own protocols to collect whole blood in K2EDTA tubes. For TCRbeta analysis, collaborators shipped samples as frozen whole blood, isolated PBMCs, or DNA extracted from either of those sample types. The origin of this receptor is a man between 50 and 59 years old with active or convalescent COVID-19. The chain couples TRBV7-7 to TRBJ2-2; the D gene is perhaps TRBD2, on 6 matching bases. What was sequenced was peripheral blood. CDR3 protein: CASSPRLDTGELFF. The nucleotides read TGTGCTAGCAGCCCGAGACTAGATACCGGGGAGCTGTTTTTT.